This T cell receptor (beta chain) is drawn from a study of identical twins. The cDNA had a unique molecular identifier and a template-switch universal primer site. TCRdb fed the 5' RACE reads into MiXCR, producing one record per CDR3 protein. The sample lists around 500,000 distinct CDR3 sequences, 14% occurring once. A few counts support this clonotype. The same specimen was also included in a second study, on yellow fever vaccine responses in identical twins.

What was sequenced was CD4+ T cells sorted from blood. This TCR was sampled from a woman in her late teens or twenties in good health.

The CDR3 sequence: CASSSGQYSGNTIYF. CDR3 nucleotide sequence: TGTGCCAGCAGTTCGGGACAGTACTCTGGAAACACCATATATTTT. The chain has TRBV6-2 or TRBV6-3 and TRBJ1-3, with 7 bases fitting TRBD1. The germline V gene has CDR1 MNHEY and CDR2 SVGEGT. CDR3 size: 15 residues. V shed 4 bases and J 0 bases; nucleotides not matched to a gene: 3.